This TCR beta chain stems from a study of T cells in Graves' hyperthyroidism and ophthalmopathy. Findings and limits, study-wide: Researchers found most expanded thyroid clonotypes above 0.001 in blood as well.

This clonotype was picked up many times. Antigen: not known. CDR3 length: 16 amino acids. CDR1 and CDR2 (germline): MDHEN, SYDVKM. V trimming: 6 bases; J trimming: 3 bases; junction bases outside the gene matches: 12. The source material, RNA transcripts, was used to amplify TCR beta CDR3 regions. TCR CDR3 regions were first amplified by RT-PCR with HTBI primers. TCRdb independently ran MiXCR on the multiplex PCR reads; one entry per CDR3 protein. The sample contains approximately 740,000 distinct CDR3 sequences, about 14% of which appear only once. The chain joins TRBV28 to TRBJ2-3; 7 bases agree with TRBD2. The sequencing sample was made of blood. The TCR was taken from a woman aged 18-29 years with Graves' hyperthyroidism. CDR3 residues: CASSLTLSGFTDTQYF. The CDR3 bases are TGTGCCAGCAGCCTTACCCTTAGCGGGTTTACAGATACGCAGTATTTT.